This TCR beta chain was profiled in a study of blood T cell repertoires in COVID-19 (dated by TCRdb to 2020 to 2022). In terms of the full investigation: Collaborator samples came from the United States, Italy and Spain and covered acute and convalescent phases of COVID-19. Where available, HLA class I and class II types were taken from metadata supplied by the sample provider and were not determined by assay-based typing. Deeply sampled blood TCRbeta repertoires from subjects exposed to, actively infected with, or recovered from COVID-19 were included in the dataset. The repertoires were released in a freely available public database meant as a resource for research on the immune response to SARS-CoV-2. The sample metadata nearly always contained a de-identified subject ID, COVID-19 status, age in years and sex. The material from the prospective study consisted of cDNA or gDNA derived from T cells, B-cell-depleted T cells, or PBMCs. The samples were drawn from the first 160 participants of the ongoing ImmuneRACE study and from 950 to 1,500 subjects provided by 6 global collaborators. The paper's findings and limits, for the study overall: How much clinical and demographic metadata was included differed by source and by participant, and the metadata was provided uncurated.

The germline V end is reduced by 1 base and the J end by 6 bases; junction bases left unmatched: 3. Its CDR3 holds 16 amino acids, cysteine through phenylalanine. This entry keeps only the CDR3 DNA: 48 bases, framed from base 1. From a lookup of the germline V gene, CDR1 and CDR2 are SNHLY and FYNNEI. Collaborating institutions collected whole blood in K2EDTA tubes following their own protocols. For TCRbeta analysis, collaborators shipped samples as frozen whole blood, isolated PBMCs, or DNA extracted from either of those sample types. Concerning this clone: This receptor's antigen is unknown. Within one base of it there is no much larger clone, and no base qualities were kept.

TCRbeta CDR3 regions were amplified from genomic DNA by means of the immunoSEQ Assay, a bias-controlled multiplex PCR. The paper's processing steps were these. Nucleated cell counts per sample were estimated from amplification of reference gene primers within the assay. To quantify the absolute abundance of each unique TCRbeta CDR3 rearrangement, sequence reads were collapsed and filtered. For each sample, productive Simpson clonality was calculated as the square root of Simpson's diversity index across productive rearrangements. Held by TCRdb, this immuneACCESS table contains in-frame sequences only and omits some clones. Under half of the omission traces to an unresolved V gene where checked; the cause of the rest is unknown. That table supplies the V and J calls and clone size; D and trimming were determined from the DNA. The sample has approximately 250,000 clones on record, 75% to 90% of them singletons. About 2% of the sample is held by the ten biggest clonotypes.

The V gene is TRBV2 and the J gene is TRBJ2-2, and 12 junctional nucleotides match TRBD2. Sequencing was performed on peripheral blood. This TCR came from a man younger than 45 with active or convalescent COVID-19. For the CDR3, the sequence is CASSEGLAGVSGELFF. The bases are TGTGCCAGCAGTGAAGGACTAGCGGGGGTTTCCGGGGAGCTGTTTTTT.